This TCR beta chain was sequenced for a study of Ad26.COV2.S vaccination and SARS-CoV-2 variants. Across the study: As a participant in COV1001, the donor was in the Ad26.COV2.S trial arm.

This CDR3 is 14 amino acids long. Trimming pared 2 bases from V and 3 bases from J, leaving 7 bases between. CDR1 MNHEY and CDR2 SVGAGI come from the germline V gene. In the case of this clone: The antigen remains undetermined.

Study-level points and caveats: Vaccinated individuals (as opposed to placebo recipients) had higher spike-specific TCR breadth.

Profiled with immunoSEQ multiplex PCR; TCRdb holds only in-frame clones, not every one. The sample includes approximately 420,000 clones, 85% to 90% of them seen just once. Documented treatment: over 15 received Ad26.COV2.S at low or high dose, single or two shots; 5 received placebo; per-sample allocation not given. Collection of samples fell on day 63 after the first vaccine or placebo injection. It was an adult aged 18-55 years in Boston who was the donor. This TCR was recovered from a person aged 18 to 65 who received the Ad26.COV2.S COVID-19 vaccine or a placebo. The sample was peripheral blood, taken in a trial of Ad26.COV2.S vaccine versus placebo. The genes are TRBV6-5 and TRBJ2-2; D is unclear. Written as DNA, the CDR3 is TGTGCCAGCAGTTACGTCAGATACACCGGGGAGCTGTTTTTT. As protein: CASSYVRYTGELFF.